This T cell receptor beta chain was found in a study of blood T cell repertoires in COVID-19. Study summary: Sites in the United States, Italy and Spain provided acute and convalescent COVID-19 samples. Sources were T cells, B-cell-depleted T cells, or PBMCs; the material itself was cDNA or gDNA.

Measured with immunoSEQ multiplex PCR; TCRdb has only the in-frame clones, and not every one. The sample has about 43,000 clones; over 80% are singletons. Germline V gene sequence: CDR1 SGHTA, CDR2 FQGTGA. The CDR3 is 14 residues long. V was pared by 9 bases and J by 7 bases, with 8 bases of the junction left unmatched. The gene calls are TRBV7-3 and TRBJ2-1, with 11 bases matching TRBD2. Sequencing was carried out using peripheral blood. The receptor comes from a man in his 60s with active COVID-19. CDR3 amino acids: CASSPSGGWNEQFF. Written as DNA, the CDR3 is TGTGCCAGTTCCCCTAGCGGGGGGTGGAATGAGCAGTTCTTC.